The clone carrying this T cell receptor beta chain showed up just a few times. Participants came from some 26 US areas, aged roughly 18 to 89 years. Assignments of participants to cohorts depended upon their own reported clinical history. The data were taken from a study of blood T cell repertoires in COVID-19. The wider study: T cells, B-cell-depleted T cells, or PBMCs provided the cDNA or gDNA that served as material.

Per the original methods: For nucleated cells, counts were estimated from reference gene primer amplification. Libraries were prepared by immunoSEQ multiplex PCR; TCRdb keeps only in-frame clonotypes and omits some of them. V, J and clone size are those of that table, while D and trimming were read from the DNA. The profile shows some 130,000 clones, less than 90% of them singletons. The source material was PBMCs or T cells enriched from blood (not recorded which). This sequence was found in a young man who had recovered from COVID-19.

CDR3 bases: TGTGCCAGCAGCCAGGGGTTAGGGCGGGGTGAGCAGTTCTTC. Protein: CASSQGLGRGEQFF. This chain links TRBV3-1 (or the pseudogene TRBV3-2) with TRBJ2-1, with TRBD2 as a possible D gene (6 bases). V was trimmed by 3 bases and J by 9 bases, leaving 15 bases between them. The germline V gene encodes CDR1 LGHDT and CDR2 YNNKEL (reference sequence). The CDR3 has 14 residues.